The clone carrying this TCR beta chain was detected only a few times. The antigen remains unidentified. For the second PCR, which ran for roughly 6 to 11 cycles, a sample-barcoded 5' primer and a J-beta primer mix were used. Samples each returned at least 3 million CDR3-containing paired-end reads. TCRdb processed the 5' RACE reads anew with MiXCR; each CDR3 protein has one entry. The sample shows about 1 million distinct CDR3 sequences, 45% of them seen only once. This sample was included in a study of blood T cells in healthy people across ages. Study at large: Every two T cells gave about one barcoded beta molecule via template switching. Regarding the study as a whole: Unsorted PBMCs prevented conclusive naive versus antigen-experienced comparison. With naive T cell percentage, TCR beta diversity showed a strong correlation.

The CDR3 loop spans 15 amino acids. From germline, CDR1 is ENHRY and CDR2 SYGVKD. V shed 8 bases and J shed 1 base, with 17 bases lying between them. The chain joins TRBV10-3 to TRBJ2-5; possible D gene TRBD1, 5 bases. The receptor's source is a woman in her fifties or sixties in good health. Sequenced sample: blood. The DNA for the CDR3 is TGTGCCATCCGACGCACGGACACCATCCAAGAGACCCAGTACTTC. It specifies CAIRRTDTIQETQYF.